What follows are 15 T cell receptor beta chains derived from one specimen sequenced in a study of read filtering for tumor transcriptome and immune sequencing. Molecular barcoded adaptors covering alpha/delta and beta/gamma chains were used on approximately 400 ng RNA. TCRdb redid the calling of the reads with MiXCR, one entry per CDR3 protein. Of about 500 distinct CDR3 sequences listed, 55% to 75% are singletons. Sequencing was performed on a population of CD138-negative cells sorted from bone marrow. These receptors originate from a donor at least 40 years old with multiple myeloma. This table probably holds off-target reads from a library built for another chain.

The V and J genes are TRBV19 and TRBJ2-5; D remains unclear. Germline-derived CDR1 and CDR2 are LNHDA and SQIVND (reference sequence). CDR3 length: 13 residues. V lost 4 bases and J lost 1, with 7 bases in between. The CDR3 loop reads CASSTYSQETQYF. The CDR3 region has the DNA TGTGCCAGTAGTACGTACAGCCAAGAGACCCAGTACTTC.

Worth noting for this clonotype: Mismatch with germline at one junction end may stem from a read error. The chain recombines TRBV25-1 with TRBJ1-6; a weak D match, TRBD1 (5 bases). Germline CDR1 is MGHDK and CDR2 is SYGVNS. The length of the CDR3 is 13 residues. CDR3: CASSREYSSPLHF. The CDR3 DNA follows: TGTGCCAGCAGCAGGGAATATAGTTCACCCCTCCACTTT.

CDR3 residues: CASKDGGARNEQFF. As DNA, the CDR3 is TGTGCCAGCAAGGACGGGGGGGCGAGGAATGAGCAGTTCTTC. J is TRBJ2-1 and V is TRBV28; 8 nucleotides match TRBD2. The CDR3 loop spans 14 amino acids. Germline CDR1 MDHEN, CDR2 SYDVKM. V was clipped by 7 bases and J by 7 bases; unmatched bases: 9.

The chain combines TRBV28 with TRBJ1-6; 8 bases fit TRBD1. The ends lost 4 bases at V and 5 bases at J; junction bases unmatched: 1. Germline lookup yields CDR1 MDHEN and CDR2 SYDVKM. The CDR3 is made up of 14 amino acids. The CDR3 is CASSSTGDNSPLHF. As DNA, the CDR3 is TGTGCCAGCAGTTCGACAGGGGATAATTCACCCCTCCACTTT.

The V call is TRBV29-1, the J call TRBJ2-2, with D perhaps TRBD1 (6 bases). This CDR3 contains 12 residues. Germline loops: CDR1 SQVTM, CDR2 ANQGSEA. V was clipped by 7 bases and J by 1 base, with 7 bases between them. The CDR3 is CSGTENTGELFF. Written as DNA, the CDR3 is TGCAGCGGGACAGAGAACACCGGGGAGCTGTTTTTT.

The chain is built from TRBV19 and TRBJ2-7; no reliable D call. CDR1 LNHDA and CDR2 SQIVND come from the germline V gene (reference sequence). CDR3 length: 11 amino acids. Deletions cut 1 base from V and 6 bases from J, with 4 bases between. The CDR3 DNA sequence: TGTGCCAGTAGTATAGGAGGCGAGCAGTACTTC. Translation gives CASSIGGEQYF.

Judged by abundance, this clonotype is large. The J gene is TRBJ1-1, the V gene TRBV4-1; D remains unclear. Germline V lookup: CDR1 MGHRA, CDR2 YSYEKL. V lost 0 bases to trimming and J lost 0 bases, with 11 bases between them. This CDR3 spans 16 amino acids. The CDR3 protein is CASSQDRYRMNTEAFF. The DNA for the CDR3 is TGCGCCAGCAGCCAAGATAGGTACAGAATGAACACTGAAGCTTTCTTT.

The chain recombines TRBV20-1 with TRBJ1-5; 8 bases fit TRBD1. Germline values: CDR1 DFQATT, CDR2 SNEGSKA (reference sequence). The junction had 15 bases not matched to a gene; V was cut back by 4 bases and J by 10 bases. The CDR3 has 15 amino acids. The CDR3 coding sequence is TGCAGTGCTACGAGTGGGACAGGCCTCTTTAAACCCCAGCATTTT. This translates into CSATSGTGLFKPQHF.

By proportion, this clonotype is large. The chain is built from TRBV29-1 and TRBJ2-1, with D possibly being TRBD2 (6 bases). Trimming stripped 1 base from V and 9 bases from J, with 19 bases between. The germline gives CDR1 SQVTM, CDR2 ANQGSEA. This CDR3 contains 15 residues. This chain's CDR3 is CSVEAGTGPGSEQFF. CDR3 sequence (DNA): TGCAGCGTTGAAGCTGGGACTGGCCCGGGGTCTGAGCAGTTCTTC.

The rearrangement joins TRBV29-1 to TRBJ2-3; unclear D gene. Trimming shortened V by 3 bases and J by 4 bases, and 8 bases separated the two germline ends. The CDR3 loop spans 12 amino acids. Germline V gene sequence: CDR1 SQVTM, CDR2 ANQGSEA. In DNA, the CDR3 is TGCAGCGTTGATATTCCCCCAGATACGCAGTATTTT. Amino acids: CSVDIPPDTQYF.

This chain joins TRBV20-1 and TRBJ2-1, with D perhaps matching TRBD2 (7 bases). The CDR3 extends over 15 amino acids. Germline V gene sequence: CDR1 DFQATT, CDR2 SNEGSKA (reference sequence). Trimming took off 7 bases at V and 7 bases at J, with 23 bases between the two ends. The CDR3 sequence: CSVSIGQLGGNEQFF. CDR3 DNA sequence: TGCAGTGTGTCCATTGGACAGCTGGGAGGGAATGAGCAGTTCTTC.

The chain recombines TRBV12-3 or TRBV12-4 with TRBJ2-1; 7 nucleotides agree with TRBD1. V lost 0 bases and J lost 4; bases outside the gene matches: 3. The CDR3 extends over 15 amino acids. The CDR3, as DNA: TGTGCCAGCAGTTTAGCGCAGGGGGAATACAATGAGCAGTTCTTC. It specifies CASSLAQGEYNEQFF.

J is TRBJ2-1 and V is TRBV11-2, with D perhaps TRBD1 or TRBD2 (5 bases each). This CDR3 is 14 amino acids long. CDR1 and CDR2 from the germline V gene are SGHAT and FQNNGV. V lost 5 bases and J lost 4, with 12 bases in between. The CDR3 DNA follows: TGTGCCAGCAGCCCCGGGACCGAGTACAATGAGCAGTTCTTC. Translated, it gives CASSPGTEYNEQFF.

J is TRBJ2-7 and V is TRBV11-2; TRBD1 matches 7 bases. V lost 5 bases to trimming and J lost 3 bases; unmatched junction nucleotides: 7. The CDR3 is 14 amino acids. Germline V CDR1 and CDR2: SGHAT, FQNNGV. The CDR3 region is CASSPLWDSYEQYF. Written as DNA, the CDR3 is TGTGCCAGCAGCCCCCTCTGGGACAGCTACGAGCAGTACTTC.

The chain recombines TRBV29-1 with TRBJ2-1; 9 bases match TRBD2. The germline gives CDR1 SQVTM, CDR2 ANQGSEA. The J segment lost 8 bases and the V segment lost 3 bases, leaving 5 bases of the junction unmatched. The CDR3 has 13 amino acids. The CDR3 DNA reads as TGCAGCGTTGATGGATTAGCGGGAGATGAGCAGTTCTTC. This translates into CSVDGLAGDEQFF.